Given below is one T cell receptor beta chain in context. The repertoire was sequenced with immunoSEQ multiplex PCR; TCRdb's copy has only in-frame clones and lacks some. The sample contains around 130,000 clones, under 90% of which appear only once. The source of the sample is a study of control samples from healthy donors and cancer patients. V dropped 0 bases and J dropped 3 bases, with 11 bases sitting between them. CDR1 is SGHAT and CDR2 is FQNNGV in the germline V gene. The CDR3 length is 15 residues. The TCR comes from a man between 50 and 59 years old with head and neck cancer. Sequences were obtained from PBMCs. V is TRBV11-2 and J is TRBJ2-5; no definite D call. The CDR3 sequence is CASSLDPRRKETQYF. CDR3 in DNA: TGTGCCAGCAGCTTAGATCCGAGAAGGAAAGAGACCCAGTACTTC.